The rows below give T cell receptor beta chains drawn from one sample of a study of blood T cell repertoires in COVID-19. TCRdb keeps only in-frame clones here, not all; method: immunoSEQ multiplex PCR. The sample holds about 400,000 clones, 89% seen once. Sequencing was performed on peripheral blood. The receptor source for this set is a man aged 40-49 years with acute or convalescent COVID-19. Each CDR3 is given with its conserved first and last residue. The D gene is left open where the match is weak. Clone size is given for some rows only: seen once, a few or many times, or a class if the clone is expanded.

size: -; D: -; V: TRBV28; J: TRBJ1-5; DNA: TGTGCCAGCAGCTCCGCGTCGGGGCCCCAGCATTTT; CDR3: CASSSASGPQHF
size: -; D: -; V: TRBV7-3; J: TRBJ2-1; DNA: TGTGCCAGCAGCTCACTCAGGAATAGTGAGCAGTTCTTC; CDR3: CASSSLRNSEQFF
size: -; D: TRBD1; V: TRBV14; J: TRBJ2-7; DNA: TGTGCCAGCAGCCAAGAGAGTGGGACAGACTACGAGCAGTACTTC; CDR3: CASSQESGTDYEQYF
size: -; D: -; V: TRBV29-1; J: TRBJ2-3; DNA: TGCAGCGTTGACAGGGAGGCGCAGTATTTT; CDR3: CSVDREAQYF
size: -; D: TRBD1; V: TRBV14; J: TRBJ2-3; DNA: TGTGCCAGCAGCCGGACAGGGGTTAGCACAGATACGCAGTATTTT; CDR3: CASSRTGVSTDTQYF
size: few; D: TRBD1; V: TRBV29-1; J: TRBJ2-7; DNA: TGCAGCGTTCTCGGACAGGGGAGCTCCTACGAGCAGTACTTC; CDR3: CSVLGQGSSYEQYF
size: -; D: -; V: TRBV5-1; J: TRBJ1-3; DNA: TGCGCCAGCAGCTTGGGACAGTTTGGAAACACCATATATTTT; CDR3: CASSLGQFGNTIYF
size: once; D: TRBD1; V: TRBV7-8; J: TRBJ2-7; DNA: TGTGCCAGCAGCCTAAGAGGGGGCCTTCCCTCCTACGAGCAGTACTTC; CDR3: CASSLRGGLPSYEQYF
size: -; D: -; V: TRBV24-1; J: TRBJ1-2; DNA: TGTGCCACCAGTGGGGGCCCACGGGGGGCCTACTATGGCTACACCTTC; CDR3: CATSGGPRGAYYGYTF
size: -; D: -; V: TRBV6-2/TRBV6-3; J: TRBJ1-2; DNA: TGTGCCAGCAGTTACTCTACGGAGTCTAACTATGGCTACACCTTC; CDR3: CASSYSTESNYGYTF
size: -; D: TRBD2; V: TRBV19; J: TRBJ2-3; DNA: TGTGCCAGTAGTTATCTAGCGGAAGATACGCAGTATTTT; CDR3: CASSYLAEDTQYF
size: -; D: -; V: TRBV19; J: TRBJ1-1; DNA: TGTGCCGCACGGGGGAGGTCGAACACTGAAGCTTTCTTT; CDR3: CAARGRSNTEAFF
size: -; D: -; V: TRBV19; J: TRBJ1-2; DNA: TGTGCCAGTAGTCTGGGAGGGGAGGACTATGGCTACACCTTC; CDR3: CASSLGGEDYGYTF
size: -; D: -; V: TRBV6-5; J: TRBJ2-7; DNA: TGTGCCAGCAGCCCAATCGGGGACGAGCAGTACTTC; CDR3: CASSPIGDEQYF
size: -; D: TRBD1; V: TRBV5-1; J: TRBJ1-5; DNA: TGCGCCAGCAGCTTAACCGGGACAGGGCGTAATCAGCCCCAGCATTTT; CDR3: CASSLTGTGRNQPQHF
size: -; D: TRBD1; V: TRBV10-3; J: TRBJ2-6; DNA: TGTGCCATCAGCCCAGTTCCGGGACAGGAAACCTCTGGGGCCAACGTCCTGACTTTC; CDR3: CAISPVPGQETSGANVLTF
size: -; D: -; V: TRBV19; J: TRBJ1-1; DNA: TGTGCCAGTCACAGGGTCTCTGGGCCCCTGAACACTGAAGCTTTCTTT; CDR3: CASHRVSGPLNTEAFF
size: -; D: -; V: TRBV5-1; J: TRBJ1-2; DNA: TGCGCCAGCAGCGTTACAGGGCTCGGGTATGGCTACACCTTC; CDR3: CASSVTGLGYGYTF